Listed below are T cell receptor beta chains from one sample, sequenced in a study of T-cell reconstitution after alpha-beta-depleted transplantation in children. TCRdb fed the PCR reads into MiXCR, producing one record per CDR3 protein. The table lists around 580,000 distinct CDR3 sequences, 23% of them singletons. This specimen consisted of PBMCs, mostly from graft donor cells, obtained 360 days after TCRalphabeta/CD19-depleted stem cell transplant. These receptors originate from a boy under three years old who had a stem cell transplant for acute myeloid leukemia, so the T cells may come from the graft donor. Both conserved end residues are part of each CDR3. D genes are given only for firm matches. Expanded clones are given a class, and other clones once, few, many or no size at all.

clone size	V gene	D gene	J gene	CDR3 protein	CDR3 DNA
many	TRBV7-3	-	TRBJ2-2	CASSFAGTMSGELFF	TGTGCCAGCAGCTTCGCCGGGACAATGTCCGGGGAGCTGTTTTTT
-	TRBV11-1	-	TRBJ2-1	CASSFGAVAVNEQFF	TGTGCCAGCAGCTTCGGGGCGGTAGCGGTAAATGAGCAGTTCTTC
few	TRBV20-1	-	TRBJ2-1	CSAGGHEQFF	TGCAGTGCTGGGGGACATGAGCAGTTCTTC
many	TRBV7-2	TRBD1	TRBJ1-4	CASSRRQGANEKLFF	TGTGCCAGCAGCCGCCGACAGGGGGCTAATGAAAAACTGTTTTTT
-	TRBV5-8	-	TRBJ1-2	CASLNFYGYTF	TGTGCCAGCCTCAACTTCTATGGCTACACCTTC
many	TRBV15	TRBD1	TRBJ1-2	CATSRDPTGDYGYTF	TGTGCCACCAGCAGAGATCCCACAGGGGACTATGGCTACACCTTC
many	TRBV12-3/TRBV12-4	-	TRBJ1-5	CASSLVSNSNQPQHF	TGTGCCAGCAGTTTGGTCAGCAATAGCAATCAGCCCCAGCATTTT
few	TRBV29-1	TRBD1	TRBJ1-1	CSVNDRGPRAEAFF	TGCAGCGTCAACGACAGGGGGCCGAGGGCTGAAGCTTTCTTT
-	TRBV20-1	TRBD1	TRBJ2-3	CSGLQGKGIYTDTQYF	TGCAGTGGCCTACAGGGGAAGGGGATATACACAGATACGCAGTATTTT
-	TRBV20-1	-	TRBJ2-7	CSATGAATYEQYF	TGCAGTGCTACGGGGGCCGCTACCTACGAGCAGTACTTC
-	TRBV7-6	-	TRBJ2-2	CASSPGGGADTGELFF	TGTGCCAGCAGCCCAGGAGGGGGCGCGGACACCGGGGAGCTGTTTTTT
few	TRBV18	-	TRBJ2-3	CASSPSSADTQYF	TGTGCCAGCTCACCTTCGTCGGCAGATACGCAGTATTTT
-	TRBV9	TRBD1	TRBJ2-2	CASSVEGQGSTGELFF	TGTGCCAGCAGCGTAGAGGGACAGGGATCCACCGGGGAGCTGTTTTTT
-	TRBV6-1	-	TRBJ1-2	CASSEAGRENYYGYTF	TGTGCCAGCAGTGAAGCTGGCAGGGAGAACTACTATGGCTACACCTTC
many	TRBV6-5	-	TRBJ1-4	CASSWGQGLQKLFF	TGTGCCAGCAGTTGGGGGCAGGGGCTCCAAAAACTGTTTTTT
-	TRBV6-1	-	TRBJ2-6	CASSDLSSGANVLTF	TGTGCCAGCAGTGATTTGAGCTCTGGGGCCAACGTCCTGACTTTC
-	TRBV28	-	TRBJ1-3	CASSSLTAPGGIYF	TGTGCCAGCAGTAGTTTGACCGCTCCTGGGGGAATATATTTT
few	TRBV12-3/TRBV12-4	-	TRBJ2-3	CASLVGCCSTDTQYF	TGTGCCAGCCTAGTAGGGTGTTGTAGCACAGATACGCAGTATTTT
-	TRBV6-6	-	TRBJ1-4	CASSSPPFEKLFF	TGTGCCAGCAGTTCGCCTCCCTTCGAAAAACTGTTTTTT
few	TRBV28	-	TRBJ2-3	CASTERRAYTQYF	TGTGCCAGCACGGAGAGACGGGCCTATACGCAGTATTTT
-	TRBV12-3/TRBV12-4	TRBD1	TRBJ2-5	CVSSSGGQETQYF	TGTGTCAGCAGTTCAGGGGGTCAAGAGACCCAGTACTTC
-	TRBV25-1	TRBD1	TRBJ1-1	CASSEYLGQGSEAFF	TGTGCCAGCAGTGAATATTTGGGACAGGGGAGTGAAGCTTTCTTT
few	TRBV20-1	-	TRBJ1-2	CSAKDPLGQGYGYTF	TGCAGTGCCAAAGATCCGCTGGGGCAGGGGTATGGCTACACCTTC